The subject of this entry is one T cell receptor (beta chain). Its binding antigen is unknown. The record has no base qualities; no much larger clone is one base away. In light of the paper, this sample's time point label describes: persistent/refractory GD, antithyroid drugs over 5 years with positive TRAb. RNA was extracted from PBMCs in TRIzol for both TCR sequencing and RNA sequencing. The diagnosis of Graves' disease followed American Thyroid Association guidelines. Recruitment of patients was carried out at an endocrinology department in Xi'an, China. From each patient, around 9 milliliters of peripheral blood was collected into an EDTA anticoagulant tube. Ficoll Paque Plus density gradient separation was used to isolate PBMCs, and no further T cell sorting was performed. An Agilent 2100 Bioanalyzer and agarose gel were used to assess RNA quality, and a NanoDrop 2000 was used to measure RNA concentration.

This sample is drawn from a study of regulatory T cells in long-lasting Graves disease (dated by TCRdb to the early 2020s). In terms of the full investigation: To count as having persistent Graves' disease, a patient had to have received antithyroid drug treatment for over 5 years with TSH receptor autoantibodies remaining persistently positive. The study was conducted in China and was registered as a clinical trial. Patients with persistent Graves' disease were compared with patients with newly diagnosed Graves' disease using TCR sequencing and RNA sequencing of peripheral blood. A total of around 35 samples underwent TCR sequencing, from roughly 13 patients with persistent Graves' disease and approximately 20 patients with newly diagnosed Graves' disease. On average, persistent Graves' disease patients in the clinical cohort had been on antithyroid drugs for about 10 years.

The CDR3, cysteine through phenylalanine, is 16 amino acids long. Just CDR3 DNA is preserved here, 48 bases in frame from base 1. In the germline V gene, CDR1 corresponds to MNHEY and CDR2 to SVGAGI. Relative to germline, V is 0 bases shorter and J is 0 bases shorter, with 9 bases between their ends. Study-wide findings and limitations: The small sample size was acknowledged by the authors as a limitation that may reduce accuracy. TRBV28, TRBJ1-2 and TRBJ2-5 were preferentially used in persistent disease, while TRBV20-1 and TRBJ2-1 were favored in newly diagnosed disease. Persistent Graves' disease patients showed lower TCR Shannon entropy and fewer highly expanded clones than newly diagnosed patients, suggesting clonal expansion. Sequencing and analysis were restricted to the TCR beta chain. Peripheral blood alone was examined, since thyroid tissue, which constituted the primary lesion, could not be accessed. More public clonotypes were shared among persistent patients (around 2,600) than among newly diagnosed patients (roughly 1,000).

Library preparation used multiplex PCR. Instrument used: Illumina HiSeq 4000. To build TCR beta libraries, CDR3 regions were amplified by Arm-PCR using iRepertoire HTBI primers. PCR products were gel purified before sequencing. The study's own analysis went as follows. Gene usage analysis of CDR3 amino acid clonotypes relied on the approximately 60 TRBV and about 15 TRBJ segments identified across samples. Filtered high-quality paired reads were merged into contigs using COPE and FqMerger. BLAST was used to align contigs to IMGT TRBV, TRBD and TRBJ reference genes, with CDR3 defined following IMGT. Clonotypes above 0.1% frequency were classified as highly expanded clones. Shannon entropy was used to measure repertoire diversity, and the Gini coefficient was used to measure V-J evenness. A clonotype was considered public if more than one individual shared it. The public reads were reanalyzed by TCRdb: fastp trimming at Q25, MiXCR alignment, in-frame beta chains only. CDR3 protein duplicates are merged, each entry listing the most common genes and DNA. The V and J calls, along with clone size, are taken from TCRdb and not from the paper's own processing. In all, the sample holds 650,000 to 850,000 distinct CDR3 sequences, and about 32% of those were seen once. The ten largest make up roughly 41% of the sample.

The rearrangement joined TRBV6-5 to TRBJ1-5; the D gene is unclear. Material: peripheral blood mononuclear cells (PBMCs), obtained when the disease was refractory, from a patient treated with antithyroid drugs. The TCR was taken from a female donor with Graves disease. The bases read TGTGCCAGCAGTTACTCGAGGGCGGGTAGCAATCAGCCCCAGCATTTT. Translation gives CASSYSRAGSNQPQHF.